This paragraph covers one T cell receptor beta chain sequence. Its cognate antigen is unknown. This specimen belongs to a study of cytomegalovirus exposure and HLA in healthy donors. The study's findings and limits: Presence/absence analyses rested on an assumption that sequencing depth was roughly uniform across donors. In a later analysis, several top co-occurrence clusters appeared linked to parvovirus B19, influenza, CMV and Epstein-Barr virus. A previous analysis found most TCR beta V segments productive roughly 87% or roughly 30% of the time.

PCR involved 60 Vbeta and 13 Jbeta primers. Per the original data handling: About 11 million of some 80 million unique TCR beta chains were shared, per a later count. TCRdb's table, derived via immunoSEQ multiplex PCR, lists solely in-frame clones and lacks some. That table furnishes V, J and clone size, whereas the DNA furnished D and trimming. The repertoire holds approximately 110,000 clones, with roughly 66% as singletons. Material: PBMCs. The receptor was isolated from a man in his fifties or sixties in good health and CMV-seropositive.

CDR3 sequence: CAWSEGDSSVYGYTF. The DNA of the CDR3 is TGTGCCTGGAGTGAAGGGGACAGCTCTGTTTATGGCTACACCTTC. The chain has TRBV30 and TRBJ1-2; 7 bases map to TRBD1. The CDR3 extends over 15 amino acids. The trim removed 1 base at V and 5 bases at J, leaving 10 bases unmatched. Germline V gene data show CDR1 as GTSNPN and CDR2 as SVGIG (reference sequence). The full variable domain, with the rest looked up from reference TRBV30 and TRBJ1-2, is SQTIHQWPATLVQPVGSPLSLECTVEGTSNPNLYWYRQAAGRGLQLLFYSVGIGQISSEVPQNLSASRPQDRQFILSSKKLLLSDSGFYLCAWSEGDSSVYGYTFGSGTRLTVV.